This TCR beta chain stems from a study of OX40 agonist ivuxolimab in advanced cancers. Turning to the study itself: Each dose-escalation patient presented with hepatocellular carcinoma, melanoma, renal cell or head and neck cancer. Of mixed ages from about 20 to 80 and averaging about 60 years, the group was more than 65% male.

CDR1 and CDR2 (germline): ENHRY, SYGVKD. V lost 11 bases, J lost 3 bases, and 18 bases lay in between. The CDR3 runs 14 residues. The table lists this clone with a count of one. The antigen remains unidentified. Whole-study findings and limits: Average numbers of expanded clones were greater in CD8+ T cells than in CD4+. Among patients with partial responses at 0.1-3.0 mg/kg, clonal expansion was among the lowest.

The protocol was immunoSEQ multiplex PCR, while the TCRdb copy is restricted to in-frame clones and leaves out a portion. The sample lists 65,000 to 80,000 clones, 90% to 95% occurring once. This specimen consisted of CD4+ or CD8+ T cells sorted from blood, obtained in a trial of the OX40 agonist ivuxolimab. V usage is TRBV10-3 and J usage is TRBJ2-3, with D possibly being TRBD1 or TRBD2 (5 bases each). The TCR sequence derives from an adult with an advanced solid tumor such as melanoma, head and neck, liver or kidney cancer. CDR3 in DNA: TGTGCCTCAGCTTACGGGGCTTCTACAGATACGCAGTATTTT. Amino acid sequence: CASAYGASTDTQYF.